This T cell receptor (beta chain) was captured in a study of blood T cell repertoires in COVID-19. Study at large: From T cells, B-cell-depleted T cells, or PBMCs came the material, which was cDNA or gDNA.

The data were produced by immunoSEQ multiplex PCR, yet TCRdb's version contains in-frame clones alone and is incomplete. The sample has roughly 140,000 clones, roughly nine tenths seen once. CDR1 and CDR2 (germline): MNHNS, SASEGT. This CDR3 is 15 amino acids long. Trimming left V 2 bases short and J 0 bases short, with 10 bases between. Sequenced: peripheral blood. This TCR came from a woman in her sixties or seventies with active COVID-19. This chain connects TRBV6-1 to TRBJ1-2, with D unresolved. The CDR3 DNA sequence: TGTGCCAGCAGTGAAAACCCCGGTCCTAACTATGGCTACACCTTC. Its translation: CASSENPGPNYGYTF.